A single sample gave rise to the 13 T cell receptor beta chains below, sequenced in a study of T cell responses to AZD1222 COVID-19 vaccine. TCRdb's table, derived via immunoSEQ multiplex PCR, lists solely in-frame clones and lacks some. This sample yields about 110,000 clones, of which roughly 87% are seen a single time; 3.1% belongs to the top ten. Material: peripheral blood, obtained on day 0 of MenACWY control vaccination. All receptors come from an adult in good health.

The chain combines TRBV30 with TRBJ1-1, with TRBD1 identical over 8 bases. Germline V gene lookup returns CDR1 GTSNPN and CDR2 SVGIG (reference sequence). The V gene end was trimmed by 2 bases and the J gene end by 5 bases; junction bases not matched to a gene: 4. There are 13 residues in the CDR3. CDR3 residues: CAWSRTGYTEAFF. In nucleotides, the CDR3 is TGTGCCTGGAGTCGGACAGGGTATACTGAAGCTTTCTTT.

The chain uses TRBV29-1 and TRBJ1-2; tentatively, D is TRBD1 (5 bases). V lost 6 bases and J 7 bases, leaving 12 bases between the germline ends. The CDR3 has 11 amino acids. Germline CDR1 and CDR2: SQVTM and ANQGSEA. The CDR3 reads CSVAGGGGYTF. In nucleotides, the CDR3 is TGCAGCGTCGCGGGGGGAGGTGGCTACACCTTC.

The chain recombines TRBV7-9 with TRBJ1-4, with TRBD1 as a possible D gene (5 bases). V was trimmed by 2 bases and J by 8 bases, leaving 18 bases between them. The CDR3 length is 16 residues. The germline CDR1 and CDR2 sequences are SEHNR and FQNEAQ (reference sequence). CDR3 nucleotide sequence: TGTGCCAGCAGCTTAATCTCAGGGTCCGTTAGGGAAAAACTGTTTTTT. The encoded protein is CASSLISGSVREKLFF. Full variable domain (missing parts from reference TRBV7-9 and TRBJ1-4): DTGVSQNPRHKITKRGQNVTFRCDPISEHNRLYWYRQTLGQGPEFLTYFQNEAQLEKSRLLSDRFSAERPKGSFSTLEIQRTEQGDSAMYLCASSLISGSVREKLFFGSGTQLSVL.

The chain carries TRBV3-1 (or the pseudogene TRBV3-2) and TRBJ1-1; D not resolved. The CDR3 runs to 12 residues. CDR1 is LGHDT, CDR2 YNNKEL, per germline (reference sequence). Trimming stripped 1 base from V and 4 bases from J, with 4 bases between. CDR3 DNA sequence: TGTGCCAGCAGCCAAGCAGCCACTGAAGCTTTCTTT. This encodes CASSQAATEAFF.

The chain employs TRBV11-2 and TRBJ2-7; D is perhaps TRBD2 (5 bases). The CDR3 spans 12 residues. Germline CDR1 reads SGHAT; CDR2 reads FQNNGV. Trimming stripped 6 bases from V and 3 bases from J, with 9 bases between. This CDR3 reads CASSSSGYEQYF. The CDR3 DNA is TGTGCCAGCAGTTCCAGCGGCTACGAGCAGTACTTC.

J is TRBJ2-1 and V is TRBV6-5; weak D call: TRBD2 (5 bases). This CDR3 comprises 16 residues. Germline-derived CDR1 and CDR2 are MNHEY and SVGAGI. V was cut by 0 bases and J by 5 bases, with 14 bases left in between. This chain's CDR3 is CASSYSTIRPDNEQFF. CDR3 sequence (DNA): TGTGCCAGCAGTTACTCGACTATCCGCCCGGACAATGAGCAGTTCTTC.

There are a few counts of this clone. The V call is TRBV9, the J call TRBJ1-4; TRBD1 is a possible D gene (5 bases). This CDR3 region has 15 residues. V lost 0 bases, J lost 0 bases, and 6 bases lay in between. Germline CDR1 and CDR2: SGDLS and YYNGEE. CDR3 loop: CASSVGTTTNEKLFF. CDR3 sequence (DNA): TGTGCCAGCAGCGTAGGGACAACAACTAATGAAAAACTGTTTTTT.

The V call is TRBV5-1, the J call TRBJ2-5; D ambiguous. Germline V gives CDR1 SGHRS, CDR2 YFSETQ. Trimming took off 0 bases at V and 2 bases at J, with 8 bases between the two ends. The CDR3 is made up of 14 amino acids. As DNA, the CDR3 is TGCGCCAGCAGCTTGGTGAAGGGACAAGAGACCCAGTACTTC. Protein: CASSLVKGQETQYF.

The CDR3 is CASSLGHFTEAFF. The CDR3 DNA reads TGTGCCAGCAGCTTGGGACATTTCACTGAAGCTTTCTTT. The genes are TRBV5-6 and TRBJ1-1; no clear D. The CDR3 runs 13 residues. In germline, CDR1 is SGHDT, CDR2 YYEEEE. Trimming pared 0 bases from V and 4 bases from J, leaving 7 bases between.

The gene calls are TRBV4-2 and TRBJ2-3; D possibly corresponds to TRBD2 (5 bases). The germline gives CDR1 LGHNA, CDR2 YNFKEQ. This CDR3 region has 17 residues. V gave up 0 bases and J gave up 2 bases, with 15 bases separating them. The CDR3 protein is CASSQDGGLLPTDTQYF. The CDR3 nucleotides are TGTGCCAGCAGCCAAGACGGCGGGCTCCTCCCCACAGATACGCAGTATTTT.

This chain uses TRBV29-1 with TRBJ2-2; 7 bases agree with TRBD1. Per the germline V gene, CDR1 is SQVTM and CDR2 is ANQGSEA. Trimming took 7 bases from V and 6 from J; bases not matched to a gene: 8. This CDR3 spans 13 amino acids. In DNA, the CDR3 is TGCAGCGGGAAGTTACAGGGGCCCGGGGAGCTGTTTTTT. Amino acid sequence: CSGKLQGPGELFF.

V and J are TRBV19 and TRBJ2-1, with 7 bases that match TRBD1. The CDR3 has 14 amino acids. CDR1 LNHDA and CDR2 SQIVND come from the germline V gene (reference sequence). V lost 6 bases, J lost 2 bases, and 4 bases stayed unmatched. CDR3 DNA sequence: TGTGCCAGTAGGACAGGGCGCACCTACAATGAGCAGTTCTTC. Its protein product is CASRTGRTYNEQFF.

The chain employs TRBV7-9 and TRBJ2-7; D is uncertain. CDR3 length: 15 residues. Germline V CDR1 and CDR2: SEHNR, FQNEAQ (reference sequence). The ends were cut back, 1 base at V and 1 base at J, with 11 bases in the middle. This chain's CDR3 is CASSLVGDRSYEQYF. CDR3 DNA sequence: TGTGCCAGCAGCTTAGTAGGCGACCGTTCCTACGAGCAGTACTTC.